This is a list of T cell receptor beta chains from one sample in a study of lymphopenia after photon versus proton radiotherapy. Only in-frame clones appear in the TCRdb table, and some are missing; sequencing was by immunoSEQ multiplex PCR. Of 55,000 to 70,000 clones listed, 80% to 90% are singletons. Sample: peripheral blood, taken from a patient treated with proton-based radiotherapy. These TCRs come from an elderly man with esophageal cancer. The CDR3 runs from the conserved cysteine through the conserved F or W. D genes are given only for firm matches. The size field is filled for only some rows; it gives once, few, many or a size class.

>TRBJ2-3|NA|TRBV7-9|TRBD2
TGTGCCAGCAGCGCCCGGGGGGTTAGCACAGATACGCAGTATTTT
CASSARGVSTDTQYF
>TRBJ2-7|NA|TRBV5-1|NA
TGCGCCAGCAGCTTGGTCGGTAGCTTCTACGAGCAGTACTTC
CASSLVGSFYEQYF
>TRBJ2-5|NA|TRBV4-1|NA
TGCGCCAGCAGCCAGAGATCGGGGACTTTTGAGACCCAGTACTTC
CASSQRSGTFETQYF
>TRBJ2-1|NA|TRBV4-1|NA
TGCGCCAGCAGCCAAGGGCGAGGGGTCAATGAGCAGTTCTTC
CASSQGRGVNEQFF
>TRBJ2-1|NA|TRBV7-9|TRBD2
TGTGCCAGCAGCTCAATCTCATGGGAGGGGAGGTTTAGGGATGAGCAGTTCTTC
CASSSISWEGRFRDEQFF
>TRBJ2-1|NA|TRBV9|NA
TGTGCCAGCAGCGCAACTTCGTCGAGAGGACGGATCAATGAGCAGTTCTTC
CASSATSSRGRINEQFF
>TRBJ2-5|NA|TRBV4-1|TRBD2
TGCGCCAGCAGCCAAGCGGGGGGACTAGCGGTGTACTTC
CASSQAGGLAVYF
>TRBJ2-4|NA|TRBV7-2|TRBD2
TGTGCCAGCAGCTTAGAGCGGGGGGTTCAAAACATTCAGTACTTC
CASSLERGVQNIQYF
>TRBJ2-5|NA|TRBV19|NA
TGTGCCAGTAGCTACGGGACGCAAGAGACCCAGTACTTC
CASSYGTQETQYF
>TRBJ2-1|few|TRBV10-2|TRBD2
TGCGCCAGCAGTGAGTCTCCGACTAGCGGGAGGGGATATGAGCAGTTCTTC
CASSESPTSGRGYEQFF
>TRBJ1-6|NA|TRBV7-2|NA
TGTGCCAGCAGCTTAGTTATCCAGGGTCATAATTCCCTCCACTTT
CASSLVIQGHNSLHF
>TRBJ2-7|NA|TRBV4-3|TRBD2
TGCGCCAGCAGCCAAGATCTTGGTGGGGGGGCCTACGAGCAGTACTTC
CASSQDLGGGAYEQYF
>TRBJ2-3|NA|TRBV5-1|NA
TGCGCCAGCAGCCCGGGACCCACAGATACGCAGTATTTT
CASSPGPTDTQYF
>TRBJ2-7|NA|TRBV10-3|NA
TGTGCCATCCGGGGGGCAGGGGGCTACGAGCAGTACTTC
CAIRGAGGYEQYF
>TRBJ2-5|NA|TRBV30|NA
TGTGCCTGGGCCCTCTGGCGAGAGACCCAGTACTTC
CAWALWRETQYF
>TRBJ1-2|NA|TRBV29-1|TRBD1
TGCAGCGCCAGCACCGGGACAGGGGGCTATGGCTACACCTTC
CSASTGTGGYGYTF
>TRBJ1-3|NA|TRBV7-2|NA
TGTGCCAGCAGCCGGCGGCAGGGAAACACCATATATTTT
CASSRRQGNTIYF
>TRBJ2-1|NA|TRBV7-9|TRBD1
TGTGCCAGCAGCTTAGTGGGACAGGGAATCAATGAGCAGTTCTTC
CASSLVGQGINEQFF
>TRBJ2-7|NA|TRBV6-6|TRBD2
TGTGCCAGCAGTTACAGTAGCGGGAGGTCGGGCGAGCAGTACTTC
CASSYSSGRSGEQYF
>TRBJ1-4|NA|TRBV18|NA
TGTGCCAGCGGAAACACAGGGTTAGTTGAAAAACTGTTTTTT
CASGNTGLVEKLFF
>TRBJ2-2|NA|TRBV9|NA
TGTGCCAGCAGCGTAGACCCACCCCATAGGAGGGTTTCGGTCGGGGAGCTGTTTTTT
CASSVDPPHRRVSVGELFF